The clone carrying this T cell receptor (beta chain) was seen once. This sample was taken from a study of blood T cell repertoires in COVID-19. About the study: The United States, Italy and Spain supplied acute and convalescent COVID-19 samples. From T cells, B-cell-depleted T cells, or PBMCs came the material, which was cDNA or gDNA.

The germline gives CDR1 MNHEY, CDR2 SMNVEV (reference sequence). This CDR3 is built from 15 residues. Trimming at V came to 6 bases and at J to 4 bases, leaving 5 bases not matched to a gene. In the authors' workflow: Estimation of nucleated cell counts was performed using reference gene primer amplification. Clones were read by immunoSEQ multiplex PCR, and TCRdb kept only the in-frame ones, dropping some. The V and J calls and clone size were taken over from that table, and D and trimming were inferred from the DNA. The data hold under 85,000 clones, with around nine tenths observed a single time. This sequence originates from a man aged 65-85 years with active or convalescent COVID-19. The chain combines TRBV27 with TRBJ2-1; TRBD2 agrees at 11 bases. Source material: peripheral blood. CDR3 residues: CASRIAGGRYNEQFF. CDR3 in DNA: TGTGCCAGCAGAATAGCGGGAGGGCGATACAATGAGCAGTTCTTC.